This TCR beta chain was identified in a study of blood T cell repertoires in COVID-19. At the level of the study: Specimens from acute and convalescent COVID-19 originated in the United States, Italy and Spain. Sources were T cells, B-cell-depleted T cells, or PBMCs; the material itself was cDNA or gDNA.

Participants reported their clinical history, and cohort assignment relied on those reports. The CDR3 covers 15 residues. Germline V gives CDR1 MGHRA, CDR2 YSYEKL. Trimming cost V 2 bases and J 5 bases; bases outside gene matches: 8. As handled by the study authors: Amplifying reference gene primers gave estimates of nucleated cell counts. TCRdb's copy holds only in-frame clones and misses some; the assay was immunoSEQ multiplex PCR. The DNA was the basis for D and trimming; V, J and clone size are from that table. The repertoire includes some 150,000 clones, approximately 80% of them detected once, and over 12% sits in the top ten.

The chain is built from TRBV4-1 and TRBJ2-5, with TRBD1 matching over 7 bases. The sequence was collected from a man between 45 and 60 years old who had recovered from COVID-19. Sequencing was carried out using PBMCs or T cells enriched from blood (not recorded which). CDR3 nucleotides: TGCGCCAGCAGCCAACTGGGGACAGCTGGGGAGACCCAGTACTTC. The encoded protein is CASSQLGTAGETQYF.